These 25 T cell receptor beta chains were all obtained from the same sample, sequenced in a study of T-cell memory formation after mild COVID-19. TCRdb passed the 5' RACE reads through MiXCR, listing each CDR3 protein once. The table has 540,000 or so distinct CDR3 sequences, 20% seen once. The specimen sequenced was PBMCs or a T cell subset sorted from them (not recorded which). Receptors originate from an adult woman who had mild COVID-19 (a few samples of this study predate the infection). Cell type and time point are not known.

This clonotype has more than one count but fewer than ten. CDR3 protein: CASSQSTGQPYEQYF. CDR3 in DNA: TGCGCCAGCAGCCAATCTACGGGACAGCCCTACGAGCAGTACTTC. The rearrangement uses TRBV4-1 and TRBJ2-7, with 7 bases that match TRBD1. Unmatched junction bases numbered 6, after V lost 2 bases and J lost 2 bases. The germline V gene has CDR1 MGHRA and CDR2 YSYEKL. The CDR3 has 15 amino acids.

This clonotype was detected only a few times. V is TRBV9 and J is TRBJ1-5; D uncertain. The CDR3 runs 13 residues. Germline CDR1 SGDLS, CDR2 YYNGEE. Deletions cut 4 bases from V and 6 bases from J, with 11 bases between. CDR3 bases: TGTGCCAGCAGCCCCAGCGGCGCTCAGCCCCAGCATTTT. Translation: CASSPSGAQPQHF.

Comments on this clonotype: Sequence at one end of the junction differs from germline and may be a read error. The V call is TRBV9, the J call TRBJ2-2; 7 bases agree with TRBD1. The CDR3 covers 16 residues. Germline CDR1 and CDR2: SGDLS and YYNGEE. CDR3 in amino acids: CDSSETGSTETGELFF. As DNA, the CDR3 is TGTGACAGCAGCGAGACAGGGAGTACGGAAACCGGGGAGCTGTTTTTT. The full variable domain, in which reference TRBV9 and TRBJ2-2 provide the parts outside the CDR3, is DSGVTQTPKHLITATGQRVTLRCSPRSGDLSVYWYQQSLDQGLQFLIQYYNGEERAKGNILERFSAQQFPDLHSELNLSSLELGDSALYFCDSSETGSTETGELFFGEGSRLTVL.

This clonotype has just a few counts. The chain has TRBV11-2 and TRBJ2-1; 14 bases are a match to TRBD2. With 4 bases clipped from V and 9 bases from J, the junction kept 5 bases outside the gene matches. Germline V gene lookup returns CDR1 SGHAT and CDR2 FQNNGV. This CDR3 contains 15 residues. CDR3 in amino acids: CASSSGLAGVIEQFF. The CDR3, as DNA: TGTGCCAGCAGCTCGGGACTAGCGGGAGTGATTGAGCAGTTCTTC.

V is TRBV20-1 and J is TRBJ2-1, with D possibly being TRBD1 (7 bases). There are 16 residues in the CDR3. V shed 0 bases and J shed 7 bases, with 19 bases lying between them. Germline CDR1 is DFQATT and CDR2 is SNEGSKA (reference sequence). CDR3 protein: CSARDMGGQGGNEQFF. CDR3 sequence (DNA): TGCAGTGCTAGAGATATGGGCGGGCAGGGGGGTAATGAGCAGTTCTTC.

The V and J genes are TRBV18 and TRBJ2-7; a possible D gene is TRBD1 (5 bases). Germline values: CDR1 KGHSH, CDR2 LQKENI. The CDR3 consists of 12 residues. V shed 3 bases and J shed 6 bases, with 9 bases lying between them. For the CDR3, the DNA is TGTGCCAGCTCACCTGATAGGGGCGAGCAGTACTTC. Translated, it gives CASSPDRGEQYF.

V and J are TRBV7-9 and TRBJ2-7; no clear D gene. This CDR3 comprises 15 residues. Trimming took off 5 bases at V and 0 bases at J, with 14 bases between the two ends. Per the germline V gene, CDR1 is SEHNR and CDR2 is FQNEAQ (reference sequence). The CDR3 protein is CASSPSDAASYEQYF. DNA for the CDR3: TGTGCCAGCAGCCCGTCCGACGCTGCCTCCTACGAGCAGTACTTC.

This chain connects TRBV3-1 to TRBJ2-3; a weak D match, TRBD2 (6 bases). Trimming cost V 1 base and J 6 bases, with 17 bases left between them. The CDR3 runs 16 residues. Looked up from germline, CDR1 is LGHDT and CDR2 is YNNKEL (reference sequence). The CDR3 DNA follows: TGTGCCAGCAGCCAAGCGGGACTCAACGACACGGATACGCAGTATTTT. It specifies CASSQAGLNDTDTQYF.

The CDR3 DNA reads TGCAGCGTAGCTAAGGGACAGGGAAACTACGAGCAGTACTTC. This codes for CSVAKGQGNYEQYF. The chain recombines TRBV29-1 with TRBJ2-7; 9 nucleotides match TRBD1. The CDR3 is 14 amino acids. The V segment lost 6 bases and the J segment 3 bases; nucleotides outside the gene matches: 9. CDR1 is SQVTM, CDR2 ANQGSEA, per germline.

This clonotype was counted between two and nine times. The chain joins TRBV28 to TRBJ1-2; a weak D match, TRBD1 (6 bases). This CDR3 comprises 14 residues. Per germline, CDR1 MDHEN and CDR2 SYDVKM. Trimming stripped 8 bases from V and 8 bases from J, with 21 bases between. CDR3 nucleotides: TGTGCCAGCGATTCATATACAGGGTTATCGGGCTACACCTTC. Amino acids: CASDSYTGLSGYTF.

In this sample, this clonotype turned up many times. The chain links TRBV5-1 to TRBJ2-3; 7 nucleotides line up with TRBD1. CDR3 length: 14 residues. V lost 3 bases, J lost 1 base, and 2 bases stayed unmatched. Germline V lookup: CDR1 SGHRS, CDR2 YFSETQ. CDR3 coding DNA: TGCGCCAGCAGCTCCACAGGGGGCACAGATACGCAGTATTTT. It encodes CASSSTGGTDTQYF.

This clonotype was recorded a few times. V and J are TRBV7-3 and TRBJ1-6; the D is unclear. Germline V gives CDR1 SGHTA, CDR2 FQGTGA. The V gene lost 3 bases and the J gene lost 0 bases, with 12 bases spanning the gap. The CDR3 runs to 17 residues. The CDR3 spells CASSFRWVLSYNSPLHF. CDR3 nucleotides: TGTGCCAGCAGCTTTCGGTGGGTCCTCTCCTATAATTCACCCCTCCACTTT.

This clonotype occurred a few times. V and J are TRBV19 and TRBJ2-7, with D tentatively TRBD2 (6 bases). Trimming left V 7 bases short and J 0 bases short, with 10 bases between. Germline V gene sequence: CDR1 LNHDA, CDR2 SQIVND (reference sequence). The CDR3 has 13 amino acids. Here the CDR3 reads CASKEGSSYEQYF. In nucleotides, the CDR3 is TGTGCCAGTAAGGAGGGAAGCTCCTACGAGCAGTACTTC.

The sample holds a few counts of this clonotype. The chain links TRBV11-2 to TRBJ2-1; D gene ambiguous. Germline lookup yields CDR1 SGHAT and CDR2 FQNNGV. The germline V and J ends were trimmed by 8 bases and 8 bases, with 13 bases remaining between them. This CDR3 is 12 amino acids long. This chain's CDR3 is CASSRNLHEQFF. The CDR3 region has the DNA TGTGCCAGCTCCCGCAATCTCCATGAGCAGTTCTTC.

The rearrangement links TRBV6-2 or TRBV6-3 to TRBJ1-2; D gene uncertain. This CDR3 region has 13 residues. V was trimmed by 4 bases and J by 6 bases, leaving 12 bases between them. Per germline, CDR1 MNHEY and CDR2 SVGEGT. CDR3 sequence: CASSLMRIDGYTF. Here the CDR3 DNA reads TGTGCCAGCAGTTTAATGCGGATAGATGGCTACACCTTC.

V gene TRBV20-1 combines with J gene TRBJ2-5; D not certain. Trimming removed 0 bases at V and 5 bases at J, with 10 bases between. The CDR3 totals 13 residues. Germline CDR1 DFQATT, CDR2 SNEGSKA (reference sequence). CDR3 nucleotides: TGCAGTGCTAGAGATCTGAGTAAGGAGACCCAGTACTTC. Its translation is CSARDLSKETQYF.

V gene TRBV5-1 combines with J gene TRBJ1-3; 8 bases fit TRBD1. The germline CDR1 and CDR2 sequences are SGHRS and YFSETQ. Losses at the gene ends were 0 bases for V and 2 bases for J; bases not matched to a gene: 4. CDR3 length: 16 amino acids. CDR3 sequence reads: CASSLARDRPGNTIYF. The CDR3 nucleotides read TGCGCCAGCAGCTTGGCCCGGGACAGGCCTGGAAACACCATATATTTT.

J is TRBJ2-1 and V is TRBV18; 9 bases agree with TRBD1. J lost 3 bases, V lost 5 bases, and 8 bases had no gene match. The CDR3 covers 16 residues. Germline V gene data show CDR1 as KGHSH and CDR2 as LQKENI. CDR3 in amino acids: CASSTRTGEGYNEQFF. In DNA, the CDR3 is TGTGCCAGCTCAACGAGGACAGGGGAGGGCTACAATGAGCAGTTCTTC.

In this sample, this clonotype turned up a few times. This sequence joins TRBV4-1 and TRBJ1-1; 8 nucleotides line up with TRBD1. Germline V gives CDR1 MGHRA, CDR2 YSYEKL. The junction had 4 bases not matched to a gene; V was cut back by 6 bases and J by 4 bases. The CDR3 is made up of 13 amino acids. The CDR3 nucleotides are TGCGCCAGCAGACGGACAGGGTTCACTGAAGCTTTCTTT. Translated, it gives CASRRTGFTEAFF.

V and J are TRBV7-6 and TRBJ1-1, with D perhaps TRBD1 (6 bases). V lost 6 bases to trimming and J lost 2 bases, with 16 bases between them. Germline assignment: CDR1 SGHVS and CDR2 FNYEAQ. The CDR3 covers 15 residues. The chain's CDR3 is CASSRTGTPNTEAFF. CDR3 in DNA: TGTGCCAGCAGTAGAACCGGGACACCTAACACTGAAGCTTTCTTT.

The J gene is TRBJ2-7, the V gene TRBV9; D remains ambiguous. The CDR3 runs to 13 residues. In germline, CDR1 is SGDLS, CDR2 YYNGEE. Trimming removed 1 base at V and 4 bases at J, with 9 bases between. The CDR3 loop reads CASSVTLGYEQYF. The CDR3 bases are TGTGCCAGCAGCGTAACGCTGGGATACGAGCAGTACTTC.

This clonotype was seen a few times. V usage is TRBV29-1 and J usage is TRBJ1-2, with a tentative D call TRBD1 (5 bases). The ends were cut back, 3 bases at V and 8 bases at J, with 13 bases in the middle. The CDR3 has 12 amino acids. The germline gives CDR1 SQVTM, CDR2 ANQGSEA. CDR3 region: CSVEARQWGYTF. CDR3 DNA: TGCAGCGTTGAGGCCCGACAGTGGGGCTACACCTTC.

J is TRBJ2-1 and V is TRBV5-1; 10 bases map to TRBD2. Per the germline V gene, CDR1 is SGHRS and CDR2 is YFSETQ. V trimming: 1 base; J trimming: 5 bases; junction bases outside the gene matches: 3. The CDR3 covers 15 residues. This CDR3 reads CASSLKLAGDNEQFF. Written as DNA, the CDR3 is TGCGCCAGCAGCTTGAAGCTAGCGGGGGACAATGAGCAGTTCTTC.

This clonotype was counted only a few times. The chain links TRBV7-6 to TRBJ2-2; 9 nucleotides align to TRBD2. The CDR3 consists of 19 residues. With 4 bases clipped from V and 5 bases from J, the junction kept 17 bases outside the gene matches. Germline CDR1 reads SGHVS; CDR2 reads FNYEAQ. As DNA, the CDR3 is TGTGCCAGCAGCTCCTCCCGGGAGAGTAGCGGGGGTAGGACCGGGGAGCTGTTTTTT. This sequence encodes CASSSSRESSGGRTGELFF. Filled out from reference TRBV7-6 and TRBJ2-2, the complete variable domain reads GAGVSQSPRYKVTKRGQDVALRCDPISGHVSLYWYRQALGQGPEFLTYFNYEAQQDKSGLPNDRFSAERPEGSISTLTIQRTEQRDSAMYRCASSSSRESSGGRTGELFFGEGSRLTVL.

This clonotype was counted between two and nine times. Here the CDR3 reads CSARGSGGGLTYEQYF. CDR3 nucleotides: TGCAGTGCTAGAGGTTCCGGCGGGGGTTTGACCTACGAGCAGTACTTC. V and J are TRBV20-1 and TRBJ2-7; 7 bases fit TRBD2. This CDR3 spans 16 amino acids. The ends lost 1 base at V and 2 bases at J; junction bases unmatched: 11. From germline, CDR1 is DFQATT and CDR2 SNEGSKA (reference sequence).